This section outlines one TCR beta chain sequence together with its context. This sample was included in a study of T cell changes during pregnancy in multiple sclerosis. The V gene's germline CDR1 is SEHNR and CDR2 FQNEAQ (reference sequence). The CDR3 is made up of 18 amino acids. Trimming took 3 bases from V and 0 from J; bases not matched to a gene: 10. Profiling relied on immunoSEQ multiplex PCR, and the TCRdb table lists in-frame clones only, not all of them. Among approximately 100,000 clones listed, approximately 90% were seen once. The TCR originated in a female donor with multiple sclerosis, enrolled in a pregnancy study. V usage is TRBV7-9 and J usage is TRBJ1-3; 8 bases align to TRBD1. Here the sequenced sample was peripheral blood, taken after pregnancy. The CDR3 here is CASSFRQGSVSSGNTIYF. The CDR3 nucleotides are TGTGCCAGCAGCTTCCGACAGGGGAGTGTAAGCTCTGGAAACACCATATATTTT.